This T cell receptor (beta chain) is drawn from a study of blood T cell repertoires in COVID-19. Clones were sequenced by immunoSEQ multiplex PCR, and TCRdb holds only the in-frame ones, with some missing. The data show approximately 290,000 clones, with about 85% seen just once and 0.87% held by the top ten. CDR3 length equals 13 residues. The V and J ends lost 10 bases and 6 bases respectively, with 19 bases between them. This chain uses TRBV12-3 or TRBV12-4 with TRBJ2-7; a weak D match, TRBD2 (5 bases). This receptor was identified in a human donor with COVID-19, enrolled during active disease. The donor label of this sample is uncertain. The material sequenced was peripheral blood. The CDR3 DNA is TGTGCCACCTCTAGGGTGGCCCGGGGCGAGCAGTACTTC. This sequence encodes CATSRVARGEQYF.